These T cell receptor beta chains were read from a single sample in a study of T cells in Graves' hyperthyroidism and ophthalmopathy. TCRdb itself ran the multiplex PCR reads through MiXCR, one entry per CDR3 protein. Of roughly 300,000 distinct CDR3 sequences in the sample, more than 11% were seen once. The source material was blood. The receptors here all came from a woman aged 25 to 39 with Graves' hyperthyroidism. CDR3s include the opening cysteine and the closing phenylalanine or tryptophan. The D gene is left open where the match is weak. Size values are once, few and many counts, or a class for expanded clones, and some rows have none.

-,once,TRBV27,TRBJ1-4,CATKEAGWATNEKLFF,TGTGCCACCAAGGAAGCGGGCTGGGCAACTAATGAAAAACTGTTTTTT
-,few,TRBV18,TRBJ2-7,CASSPSGGHEQYF,TGTGCCAGCTCCCCGAGTGGGGGTCACGAGCAGTACTTC
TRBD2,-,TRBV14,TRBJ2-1,CASSLSGPSSYNEQFF,TGTGCCAGCAGCCTTAGCGGGCCTAGCTCCTACAATGAGCAGTTCTTC
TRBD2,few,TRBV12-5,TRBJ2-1,CASGLVITSGGHNEQFF,TGTGCTAGTGGTTTGGTAATAACTAGCGGGGGTCACAATGAGCAGTTCTTC
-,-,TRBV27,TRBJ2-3,CASSWEVGDTQYF,TGTGCCTCCAGCTGGGAGGTAGGAGATACGCAGTATTTT
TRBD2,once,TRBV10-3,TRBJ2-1,CAISERASGRTFF,TGTGCCATCAGTGAGCGAGCTAGCGGGAGGACGTTCTTC
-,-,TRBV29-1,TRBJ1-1,CSVGIMNTEAFF,TGCAGCGTCGGGATAATGAACACTGAAGCTTTCTTT
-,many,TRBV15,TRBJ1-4,CATSRVQTPNEKLFF,TGTGCCACCAGCAGAGTACAGACCCCTAATGAAAAACTGTTTTTT
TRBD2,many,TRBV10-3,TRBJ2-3,CAISPAGGGDTQYF,TGTGCCATCAGTCCAGCGGGGGGGGGAGATACGCAGTATTTT
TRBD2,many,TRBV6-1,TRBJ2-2,CASSDGLGSSGELFF,TGTGCCAGCAGTGACGGACTAGGGTCGTCCGGGGAGCTGTTTTTT
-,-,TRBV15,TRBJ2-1,CATSLPTGTEQFF,TGCGCCACCAGCCTTCCCACAGGGACTGAGCAGTTCTTC
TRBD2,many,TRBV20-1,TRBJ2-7,CSPQRDSYEQYF,TGCAGCCCGCAGCGGGATTCCTACGAGCAGTACTTC
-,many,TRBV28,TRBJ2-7,CASSFGPGSSLIPINEQYF,TGTGCCAGCAGTTTTGGTCCCGGGTCGAGTCTTATACCGATCAACGAGCAGTACTTC
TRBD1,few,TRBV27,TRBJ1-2,CASSSMTGNHGYTF,TGTGCCAGCAGTTCCATGACAGGGAACCATGGCTACACCTTC
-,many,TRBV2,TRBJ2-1,CASGDSGLVSYNEQFF,TGTGCCAGCGGGGATAGCGGCCTAGTTTCTTACAATGAGCAGTTCTTC
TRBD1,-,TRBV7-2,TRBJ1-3,CASSLNRQGYSGNTIYF,TGTGCCAGCAGCTTAAACAGACAGGGCTACTCTGGAAACACCATATATTTT
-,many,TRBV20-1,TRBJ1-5,CSASPQGPYQPQHF,TGCAGTGCTAGTCCCCAGGGCCCTTATCAGCCCCAGCATTTT
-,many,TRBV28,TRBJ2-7,CASSPRTRGYEQYF,TGTGCCAGCAGTCCAAGGACACGGGGTTACGAGCAGTACTTC
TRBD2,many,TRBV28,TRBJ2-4,CASSLPRTSGRGGAKNIQYF,TGTGCCAGCAGTTTACCCCGGACTAGCGGGAGAGGGGGAGCCAAAAACATTCAGTACTTC
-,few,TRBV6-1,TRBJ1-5,CASSLQVSNQPQHF,TGTGCCAGCAGTCTTCAGGTTAGCAATCAGCCCCAGCATTTT
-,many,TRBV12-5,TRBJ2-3,CASGLRTGSTDTQYF,TGTGCTAGTGGTTTGCGAACGGGAAGCACAGATACGCAGTATTTT
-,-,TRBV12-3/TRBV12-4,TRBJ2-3,CASSGGQSAGTTDTQYF,TGTGCCAGCAGCGGGGGACAGTCTGCCGGTACCACAGATACGCAGTATTTT
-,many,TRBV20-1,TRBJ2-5,CSASPVTGRSVETQYF,TGCAGTGCTAGCCCGGTGACAGGGAGGAGCGTAGAGACCCAGTACTTC
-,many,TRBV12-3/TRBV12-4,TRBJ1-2,CASSPGGGPYGYTF,TGTGCCAGCAGTCCTGGGGGTGGACCCTATGGCTACACCTTC